A few counts support the clone carrying this T cell receptor beta chain. The sample comes from a study of blood T cell repertoires in COVID-19. The overall study: Italy, Spain and the United States were the sources of the convalescent and acute COVID-19 samples. From T cells, B-cell-depleted T cells, or PBMCs came the material, which was cDNA or gDNA.

Original processing notes: Quantification of nucleated cells was approximated via reference gene primer amplification. Produced via immunoSEQ multiplex PCR; TCRdb's table is partial and in-frame only. The V and J calls and the clone size are those of that table, but D and trimming were determined from the DNA. This table holds 79,000 or so clones, 75% to 90% found once. CDR3 length: 13 amino acids. Germline lookup yields CDR1 MDHEN and CDR2 SYDVKM. Trimming pared 9 bases from V and 0 bases from J, leaving 10 bases between. The TCR was taken from a human donor in a cohort sampled during active COVID-19. The chain employs TRBV28 and TRBJ2-3; a weak D match, TRBD2 (5 bases). What was sequenced was peripheral blood. CDR3 amino acids: CASLEGSTDTQYF. CDR3 DNA sequence: TGTGCCAGTTTAGAGGGCAGCACAGATACGCAGTATTTT.